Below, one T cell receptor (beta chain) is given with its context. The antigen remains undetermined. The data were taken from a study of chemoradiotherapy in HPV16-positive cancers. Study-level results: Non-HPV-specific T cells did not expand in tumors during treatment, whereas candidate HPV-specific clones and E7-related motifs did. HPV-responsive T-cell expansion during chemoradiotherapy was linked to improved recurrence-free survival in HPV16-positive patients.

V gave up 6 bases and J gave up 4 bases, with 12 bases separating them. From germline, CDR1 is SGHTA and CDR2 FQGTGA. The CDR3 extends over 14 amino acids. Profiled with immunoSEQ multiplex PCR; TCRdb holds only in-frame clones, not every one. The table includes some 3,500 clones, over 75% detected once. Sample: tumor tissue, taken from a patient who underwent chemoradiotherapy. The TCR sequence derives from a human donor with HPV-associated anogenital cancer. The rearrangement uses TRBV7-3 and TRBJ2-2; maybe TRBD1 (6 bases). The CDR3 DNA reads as TGTGCCAGCAGGAGGGGGACGGCCACCGGGGAGCTGTTTTTT. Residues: CASRRGTATGELFF. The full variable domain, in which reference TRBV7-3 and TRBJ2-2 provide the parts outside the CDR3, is GAGVSQTPSNKVTEKGKYVELRCDPISGHTALYWYRQSLGQGPEFLIYFQGTGAADDSGLPNDRFFAVRPEGSVSTLKIQRTERGDSAVYLCASRRGTATGELFFGEGSRLTVL.